A selection of T cell receptor beta chains follows, all from one sample in a study of blood T cell repertoires in COVID-19. The repertoire was sequenced with immunoSEQ multiplex PCR; TCRdb's copy has only in-frame clones and lacks some. The data contain nearly 35,000 clones, around 80% of them singletons. Sequencing was done on a sample of peripheral blood. The receptors derive from a woman between 55 and 75 years old with acute or convalescent COVID-19. CDR3s include the opening cysteine and the closing phenylalanine or tryptophan. The D gene is left open where the match is weak. Only some rows state a clone size, as once, few, many or a class for expanded clones.

>TRBJ1-2|TRBD1|TRBV5-4|.
TGTGCCAGCAGCCAAGGGACAGATCAGGGCTACACCTTC
CASSQGTDQGYTF
>TRBJ2-1|.|TRBV18|.
TGTGCCAGCCGGGAAGCGGGTCCTAGCTCCTACAATGAGCAGTTCTTC
CASREAGPSSYNEQFF
>TRBJ1-1|.|TRBV9|.
TGTGCCAGCAGTCCTAGGGGTCTGAACACTGAAGCTTTCTTT
CASSPRGLNTEAFF
>TRBJ1-2|.|TRBV7-3|.
TGTGCCAGCAGCTTGGTAGGGGACTATGGCTACACCTTC
CASSLVGDYGYTF
>TRBJ2-7|.|TRBV11-2|few
TGTGCCAGCAGCTTAACAGGGAAAAGGTACGAGCAGTACTTC
CASSLTGKRYEQYF
>TRBJ1-2|.|TRBV2|few
TGTGCCAGCAGGGATCAGGGAAACGGTGGCTACACCTTC
CASRDQGNGGYTF
>TRBJ1-1|.|TRBV4-2|.
TGTGCCAGCAGCCAAGGGGCAGGGTGGGTCACTGAAGCTTTCTTT
CASSQGAGWVTEAFF
>TRBJ2-5|TRBD1|TRBV18|.
TGTGCCAGCTCACCCGGACAGGGCCAAGAGACCCAGTACTTC
CASSPGQGQETQYF
>TRBJ1-5|TRBD1|TRBV15|.
TGTGCCACCAGCAGAGAAAGACAGGGGGCGAAACAGCCCCAGCATTTT
CATSRERQGAKQPQHF
>TRBJ2-1|.|TRBV6-5|.
TGTGCCAGCAGGAGGACATTCGACAATGAGCAGTTCTTC
CASRRTFDNEQFF
>TRBJ1-3|.|TRBV5-6|.
TGTGCCAGCAGCACCCCGGGGGGCCCGAACACCATATATTTT
CASSTPGGPNTIYF
>TRBJ2-7|.|TRBV30|.
TGTGCCTGGAGTACCAGGGGCATCTCCTACGAGCAGTACTTC
CAWSTRGISYEQYF
>TRBJ2-1|TRBD2|TRBV30|.
TGTGCCTGGAGTGACCTTCGACGACTAGCGGGGGGTGTTGAGCAGTTCTTC
CAWSDLRRLAGGVEQFF
>TRBJ2-1|TRBD2|TRBV4-2|.
TGTGCCAGCAGCCAAGAACGGGGGACTAGCGGGGTGATTGAGCAGTTCTTC
CASSQERGTSGVIEQFF
>TRBJ1-2|TRBD1|TRBV19|.
TGTGCCAGTAGTGCGGACAGGAGGGCTGGCTACACCTTC
CASSADRRAGYTF
>TRBJ1-1|TRBD1|TRBV5-6|few
TGTGCCAGCAGCCTGGCCGGGACAGGGGTTTTGTGGACTGAAGCTTTCTTT
CASSLAGTGVLWTEAFF
>TRBJ2-7|.|TRBV5-1|.
TGCGCCAGCAGCTTGGGGTCTCCCAGGGGCGAGCAGTACTTC
CASSLGSPRGEQYF
>TRBJ1-4|.|TRBV7-9|.
TGTGCCAGCAGCCCAGGGACTGCAACTAATGAAAAACTGTTTTTT
CASSPGTATNEKLFF
>TRBJ2-7|TRBD1|TRBV2|.
TGTGCCAGCAGTGAATTAGGGACAGAATCCTACGAGCAGTACTTC
CASSELGTESYEQYF
>TRBJ1-6|TRBD1|TRBV6-4|.
TGTGCCAGCAAGGACAGGGGGGATAATTCACCCCTCCACTTT
CASKDRGDNSPLHF
>TRBJ2-7|TRBD1|TRBV5-6|.
TGTGCCAGCAGCCGGACAGGTGTCGAGCAGTACTTC
CASSRTGVEQYF
>TRBJ2-5|TRBD2|TRBV2|.
TGTGCCAGCCAGGGACTAGCGGGGGCTGAGACCCAGTACTTC
CASQGLAGAETQYF
>TRBJ2-3|.|TRBV27|.
TGTGCCAGCAGTTTAGGCAGGGCTACAGATACGCAGTATTTT
CASSLGRATDTQYF
>TRBJ2-2|TRBD2|TRBV9|.
TGTGCCAGCAGCTCCGGACTAGCGGGGGGGCACGGGGAGCTGTTTTTT
CASSSGLAGGHGELFF
>TRBJ1-2|TRBD1|TRBV19|.
TGTGCCAGTAGTCCTAGGCCGGGACAGACTTCTCTTAACTATGGCTACACCTTC
CASSPRPGQTSLNYGYTF
>TRBJ1-5|.|TRBV5-1|.
TGCGCCAGCAGCGACTCAGGGGCTCTCGGTCAGCCCCAGCATTTT
CASSDSGALGQPQHF
>TRBJ1-2|.|TRBV30|.
TGTGCCTGGAGGGATAACTTCGGACAGAACAACTATGGCTACACCTTC
CAWRDNFGQNNYGYTF
>TRBJ1-2|TRBD1|TRBV5-1|.
TGCGCCAGCAGCCCCGGACAGGGGGGACTTTTAGGCTACACCTTC
CASSPGQGGLLGYTF
>TRBJ2-7|TRBD2|TRBV2|.
TGTGCCAGCAGTGAAAGCGGGGGGGCCCTGTACTTC
CASSESGGALYF
>TRBJ1-5|TRBD1|TRBV6-5|.
TGTGCCAGCAGTCAGGGACAGGGGCAGGGTCAGCCCCAGCATTTT
CASSQGQGQGQPQHF
>TRBJ1-1|TRBD1|TRBV4-2|.
TGTGCCAGCAGCCAAGAGGGCGGGACAGGTAACACTGAAGCTTTCTTT
CASSQEGGTGNTEAFF
>TRBJ2-3|TRBD2|TRBV7-6|.
TGTGCCAGCACCCTACGACCGGGACTAGAGGCAGATACGCAGTATTTT
CASTLRPGLEADTQYF
>TRBJ1-1|.|TRBV6-5|.
TGTGCCAGCTTCACACGTATCACTGAAGCTTTCTTT
CASFTRITEAFF
>TRBJ1-3|.|TRBV6-5|.
TGTGCCAGCACCCAACAGGGCTTCTCTGGAAACACCATATATTTT
CASTQQGFSGNTIYF
>TRBJ2-5|.|TRBV2|.
TGTGCCAGCAGTCTTTCTGAGACCCAGTACTTC
CASSLSETQYF
>TRBJ1-1|.|TRBV10-3|.
TGTGCCATCAGTGATAAGACTCCCCAGTTAGCTTTCTTT
CAISDKTPQLAFF
>TRBJ2-1|TRBD2|TRBV7-2|.
TGTGCCAGCAGCCCCGGACTAGCGGGGTGGCAGTTCTTC
CASSPGLAGWQFF
>TRBJ1-5|TRBD1|TRBV6-6|.
TGTGCCAGCAGTTACTCGGGACAGGGGTTTGACCAGCCCCAGCATTTT
CASSYSGQGFDQPQHF
>TRBJ1-2|.|TRBV18|.
TGTGCCAGCTCACCTGACCAGACATATGGCTACACCTTC
CASSPDQTYGYTF
>TRBJ2-5|.|TRBV29-1|.
TGCAGCGTCGCTGGACTTAGGGAGATGGAAGAGACCCAGTACTTC
CSVAGLREMEETQYF
>TRBJ1-2|TRBD1|TRBV24-1|once
TGTGCCACCAGGGACAGGGGTAACTATGGCTACACCTTC
CATRDRGNYGYTF
>TRBJ1-1|.|TRBV6-1|.
TGTGCCAGCAGTGAACCCGGGAGTTTGAACACTGAAGCTTTCTTT
CASSEPGSLNTEAFF
>TRBJ2-5|.|TRBV19|.
TGTGCCAGTAGTAGTATGGAGACCCAGTACTTC
CASSSMETQYF